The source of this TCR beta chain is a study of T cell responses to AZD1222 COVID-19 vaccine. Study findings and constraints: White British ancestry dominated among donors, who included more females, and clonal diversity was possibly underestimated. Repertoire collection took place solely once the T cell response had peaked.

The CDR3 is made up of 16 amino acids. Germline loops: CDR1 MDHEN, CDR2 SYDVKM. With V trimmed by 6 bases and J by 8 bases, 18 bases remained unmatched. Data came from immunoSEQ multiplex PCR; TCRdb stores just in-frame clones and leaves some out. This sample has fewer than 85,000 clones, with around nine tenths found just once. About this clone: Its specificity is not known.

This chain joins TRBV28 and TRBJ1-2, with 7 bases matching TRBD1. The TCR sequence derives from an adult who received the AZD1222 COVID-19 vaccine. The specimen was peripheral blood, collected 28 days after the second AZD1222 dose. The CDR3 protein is CASRPLQGLGRVGYTF. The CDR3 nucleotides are TGTGCCAGCAGACCGTTACAGGGGCTGGGAAGAGTGGGCTACACCTTC.